This T cell receptor (beta chain) was sequenced during a study of T cells in Graves' hyperthyroidism and ophthalmopathy. About this clonotype itself: One end of the junction does not line up with germline, which may come from a read error.

Amplified regions were TCR beta CDR3 sequences from RNA transcripts. The TCR CDR3 first-round RT-PCR relied on the HTBI primer set. TCRdb ran MiXCR on the multiplex PCR reads and lists one entry per CDR3 protein. The table has a few hundred thousand distinct CDR3 sequences, under 60% seen once. The study defined stable Graves' hyperthyroidism as no ophthalmopathy progression within 18 months. Hyperthyroidism in the patients, aged 18 to 65, was newly diagnosed and under 2 months in duration. Uncontrolled infection, other autoimmune disease, pregnancy and lactation each barred patients from inclusion. Each diagnosis was grounded in clinical symptoms, serum thyroxine and TRAb, thyroid ultrasound, and orbital computed tomography. This receptor was obtained from a young woman with Graves' hyperthyroidism. The source material was peripheral blood or thyroid tissue (not recorded which).

The CDR3 spells CASSPGQGLGELYF. The CDR3 DNA reads as TGTGCCAGCAGCCCGGGACAGGGGCTCGGGGAGCTGTACTTC. The chain combines TRBV7-8 with TRBJ2-7; 10 bases fit TRBD1. Looked up from germline, CDR1 is SGHVS and CDR2 is FQNEAQ. The CDR3 contains 14 residues.